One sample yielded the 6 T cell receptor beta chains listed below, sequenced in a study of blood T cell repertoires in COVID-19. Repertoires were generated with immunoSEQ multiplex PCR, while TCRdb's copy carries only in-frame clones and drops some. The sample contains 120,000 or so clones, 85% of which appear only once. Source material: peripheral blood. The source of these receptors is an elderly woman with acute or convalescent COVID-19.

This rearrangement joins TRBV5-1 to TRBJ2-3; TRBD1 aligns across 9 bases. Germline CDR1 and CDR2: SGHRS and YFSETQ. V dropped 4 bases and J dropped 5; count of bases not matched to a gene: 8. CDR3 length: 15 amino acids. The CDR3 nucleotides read TGCGCCAGCAGCGACGCACAGGGGGCGATAGATACGCAGTATTTT. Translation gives CASSDAQGAIDTQYF.

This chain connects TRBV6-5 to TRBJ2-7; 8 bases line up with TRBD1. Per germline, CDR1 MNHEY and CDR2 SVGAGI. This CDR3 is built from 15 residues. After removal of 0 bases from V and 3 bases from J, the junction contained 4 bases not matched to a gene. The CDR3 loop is CASSYSPRGLYEQYF. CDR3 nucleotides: TGTGCCAGCAGTTACTCCCCCAGGGGGCTCTACGAGCAGTACTTC.

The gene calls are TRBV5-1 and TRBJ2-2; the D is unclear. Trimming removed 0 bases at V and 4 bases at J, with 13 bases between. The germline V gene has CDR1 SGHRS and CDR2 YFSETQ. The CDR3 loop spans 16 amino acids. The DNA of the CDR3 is TGCGCCAGCAGCTTGGAGCCGTACCCAGGCACCGGGGAGCTGTTTTTT. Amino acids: CASSLEPYPGTGELFF.

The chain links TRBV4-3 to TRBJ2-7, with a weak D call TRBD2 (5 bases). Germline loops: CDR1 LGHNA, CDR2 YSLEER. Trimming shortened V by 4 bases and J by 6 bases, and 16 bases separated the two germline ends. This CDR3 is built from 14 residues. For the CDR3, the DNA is TGCGCCAGCAGCCCTAGACTATACGATGCCGAGCAGTACTTC. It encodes CASSPRLYDAEQYF.

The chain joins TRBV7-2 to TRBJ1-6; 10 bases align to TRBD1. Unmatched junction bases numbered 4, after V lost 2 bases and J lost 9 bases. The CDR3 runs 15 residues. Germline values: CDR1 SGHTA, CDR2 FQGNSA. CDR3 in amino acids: CASSLRRDRGSPLHF. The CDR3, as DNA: TGTGCCAGCAGCTTAAGACGGGACAGGGGTTCACCCCTCCACTTT.

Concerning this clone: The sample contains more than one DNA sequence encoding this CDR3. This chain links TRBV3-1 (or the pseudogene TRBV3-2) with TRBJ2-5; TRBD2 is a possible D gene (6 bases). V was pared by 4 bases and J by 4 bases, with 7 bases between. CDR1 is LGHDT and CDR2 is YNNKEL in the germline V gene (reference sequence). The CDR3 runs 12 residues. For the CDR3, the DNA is TGTGCCAGCAGCCGGGGGGTAGAGACCCAGTACTTC. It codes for CASSRGVETQYF.